The present T cell receptor (beta chain) was sequenced within a study of blood T cell repertoires in COVID-19. Study background: PBMCs, B-cell-depleted T cells, or T cells were the source of the cDNA or gDNA that made up the material.

In the authors' methods: How many nucleated cells were present was estimated from reference gene primer amplification. Sequencing was performed with immunoSEQ multiplex PCR; in TCRdb, only in-frame clones are kept and a portion is missing. V, J and clone size derive from that table, while D and trimming were established from the DNA sequence. The data show about 37,000 clones, roughly 89% seen once. The CDR3 length is 16 residues. Germline-derived CDR1 and CDR2 are SNHLY and FYNNEI. V lost 7 bases, J lost 2 bases, and 18 bases lay in between. V usage is TRBV2 and J usage is TRBJ2-1; D is possibly TRBD2 (6 bases). Sequenced: peripheral blood. This sequence was found in a human donor in a cohort sampled during active COVID-19. In nucleotides, the CDR3 is TGTGCCAGCACCCAAGAGGGACTGGGCACCTACAATGAGCAGTTCTTC. Translating it yields CASTQEGLGTYNEQFF.